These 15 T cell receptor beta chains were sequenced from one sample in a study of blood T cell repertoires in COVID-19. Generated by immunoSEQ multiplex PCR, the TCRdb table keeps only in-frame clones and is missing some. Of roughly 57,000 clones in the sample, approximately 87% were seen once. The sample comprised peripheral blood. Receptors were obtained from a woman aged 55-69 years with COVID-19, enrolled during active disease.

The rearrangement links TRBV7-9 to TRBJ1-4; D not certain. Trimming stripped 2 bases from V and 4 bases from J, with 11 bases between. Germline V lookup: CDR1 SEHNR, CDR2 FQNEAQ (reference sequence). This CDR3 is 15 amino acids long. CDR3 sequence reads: CASSLSLGLNEKLFF. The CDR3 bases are TGTGCCAGCAGCTTAAGTCTGGGCCTTAATGAAAAACTGTTTTTT.

The CDR3 sequence: CASSWGQGLGEQYF. The CDR3 coding sequence is TGTGCCAGCAGTTGGGGACAGGGCCTCGGAGAGCAGTACTTC. V and J are TRBV6-2 or TRBV6-3 and TRBJ2-7, with 9 bases aligning to TRBD1. The J segment lost 7 bases and the V segment lost 4 bases, leaving 8 bases of the junction unmatched. There are 14 residues in the CDR3. Looked up from germline, CDR1 is MNHEY and CDR2 is SVGEGT.

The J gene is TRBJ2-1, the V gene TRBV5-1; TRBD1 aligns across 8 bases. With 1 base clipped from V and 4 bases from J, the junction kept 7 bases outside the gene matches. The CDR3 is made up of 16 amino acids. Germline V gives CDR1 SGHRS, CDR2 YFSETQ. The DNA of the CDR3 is TGCGCCAGCAGCTTGCGGGGGACAGGAGAATACAATGAGCAGTTCTTC. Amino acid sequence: CASSLRGTGEYNEQFF.

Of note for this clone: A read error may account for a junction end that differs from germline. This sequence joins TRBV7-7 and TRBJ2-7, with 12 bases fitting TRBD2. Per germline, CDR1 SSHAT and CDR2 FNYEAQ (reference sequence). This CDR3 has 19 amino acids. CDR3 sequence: CASSLVLAGGPHRHYEQYF. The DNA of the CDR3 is TGTGCTAGCAGCTTAGTTCTAGCGGGAGGGCCACACCGACACTACGAGCAGTACTTC.

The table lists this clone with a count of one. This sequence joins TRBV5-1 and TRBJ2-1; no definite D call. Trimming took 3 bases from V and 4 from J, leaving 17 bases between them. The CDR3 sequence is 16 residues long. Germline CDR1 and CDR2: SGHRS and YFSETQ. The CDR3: CASSYLASSSYNEQFF. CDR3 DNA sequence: TGCGCCAGCAGCTACCTGGCCTCCTCCTCGTACAATGAGCAGTTCTTC.

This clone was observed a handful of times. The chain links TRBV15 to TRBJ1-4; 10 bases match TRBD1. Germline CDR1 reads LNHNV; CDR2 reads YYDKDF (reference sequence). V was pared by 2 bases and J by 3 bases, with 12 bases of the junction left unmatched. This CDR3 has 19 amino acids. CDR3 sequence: CATSRNLGGQGSANEKLFF. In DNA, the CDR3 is TGTGCCACCAGCAGAAACCTTGGGGGACAGGGGTCGGCTAATGAAAAACTGTTTTTT. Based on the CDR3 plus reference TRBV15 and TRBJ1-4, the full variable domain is DAMVIQNPRYQVTQFGKPVTLSCSQTLNHNVMYWYQQKSSQAPKLLFHYYDKDFNNEADTPDNFQSRRPNTSFCFLDIRSPGLGDTAMYLCATSRNLGGQGSANEKLFFGSGTQLSVL.

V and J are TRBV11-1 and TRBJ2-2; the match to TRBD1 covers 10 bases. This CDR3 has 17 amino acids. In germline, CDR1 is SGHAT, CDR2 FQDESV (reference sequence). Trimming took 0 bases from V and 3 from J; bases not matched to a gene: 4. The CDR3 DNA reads TGTGCCAGCAGCTTAGCGTGGGGACAGGGGTACACCGGGGAGCTGTTTTTT. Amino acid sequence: CASSLAWGQGYTGELFF.

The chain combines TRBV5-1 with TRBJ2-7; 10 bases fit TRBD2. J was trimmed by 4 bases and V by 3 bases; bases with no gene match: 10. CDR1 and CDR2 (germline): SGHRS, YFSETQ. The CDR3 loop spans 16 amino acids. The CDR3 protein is CASSWLAGESTYEQYF. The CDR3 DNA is TGCGCCAGCAGCTGGCTAGCGGGAGAATCCACTTACGAGCAGTACTTC.

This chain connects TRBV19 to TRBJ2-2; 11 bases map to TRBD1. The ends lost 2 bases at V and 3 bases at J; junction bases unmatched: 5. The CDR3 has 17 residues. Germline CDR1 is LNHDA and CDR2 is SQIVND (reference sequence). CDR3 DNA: TGTGCCAGTAGTATATATCCGGGACAGGGGGACACCGGGGAGCTGTTTTTT. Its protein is CASSIYPGQGDTGELFF.

Written as DNA, the CDR3 is TGTGCCAGCAGCTTAGTTGCCCTAGAACAGGGGACAAATGAGCAGTTCTTC. It is translated as CASSLVALEQGTNEQFF. The chain combines TRBV11-3 with TRBJ2-1; 7 bases fit TRBD1. CDR1 SGHNT and CDR2 YENEEA come from the germline V gene. Trimming cost V 1 base and J 7 bases; bases outside gene matches: 13. The CDR3 sequence is 17 residues long.

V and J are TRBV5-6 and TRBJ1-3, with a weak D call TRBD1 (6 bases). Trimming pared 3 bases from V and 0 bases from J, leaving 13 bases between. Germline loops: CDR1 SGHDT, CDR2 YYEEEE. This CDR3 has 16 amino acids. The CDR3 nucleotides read TGTGCCAGCAGCTACCAGGGGAGTGGCTCTGGAAACACCATATATTTT. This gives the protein CASSYQGSGSGNTIYF.

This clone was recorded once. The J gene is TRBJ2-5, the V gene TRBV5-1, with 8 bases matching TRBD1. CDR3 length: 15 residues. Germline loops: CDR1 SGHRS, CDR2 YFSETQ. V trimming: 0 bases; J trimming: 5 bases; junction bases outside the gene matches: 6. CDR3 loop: CASSLGAGGGETQYF. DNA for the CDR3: TGCGCCAGCAGCTTGGGGGCAGGGGGCGGGGAGACCCAGTACTTC.

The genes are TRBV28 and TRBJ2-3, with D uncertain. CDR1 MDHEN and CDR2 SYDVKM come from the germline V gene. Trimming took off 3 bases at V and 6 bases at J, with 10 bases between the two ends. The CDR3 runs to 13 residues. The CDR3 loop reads CASSLFELDTQYF. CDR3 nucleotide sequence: TGTGCCAGCAGTTTGTTTGAGCTGGATACGCAGTATTTT.

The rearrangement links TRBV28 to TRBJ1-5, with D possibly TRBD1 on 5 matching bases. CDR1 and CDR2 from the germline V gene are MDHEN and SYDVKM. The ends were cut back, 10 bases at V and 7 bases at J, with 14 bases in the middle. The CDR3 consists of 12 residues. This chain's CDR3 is CATKGLGQPQHF. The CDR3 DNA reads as TGTGCCACCAAGGGACTAGGGCAGCCCCAGCATTTT.

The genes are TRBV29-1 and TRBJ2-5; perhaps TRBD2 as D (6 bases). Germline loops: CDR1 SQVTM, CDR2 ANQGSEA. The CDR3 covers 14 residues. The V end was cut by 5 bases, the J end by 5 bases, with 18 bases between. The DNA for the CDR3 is TGCAGCGTTTACCGGGGTGCAGGGAGGGAGACCCAGTACTTC. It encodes CSVYRGAGRETQYF.